The 8 T cell receptor beta chains below were found in one sample sequenced in a study of beta chain features in type 1 diabetes. Since all of the isolated RNA was reverse transcribed, expressed TCRB transcripts were what got sequenced. Using immunoSEQ multiplex PCR, the repertoire was profiled, and TCRdb retains in-frame clones only, with some absent. The profile shows 130,000 to 150,000 clones, 6% to 7.5% of them singletons. The sample comprised central memory CD4+ T cells from blood. The receptors stem from a young woman in good health.

A single count supports this clone. At the DNA level, this CDR3 is encoded by other sequences in the same sample as well. The V and J genes are TRBV30 and TRBJ1-2; the D is unclear. The V and J ends lost 7 bases and 2 bases respectively, with 11 bases between them. Germline CDR1 and CDR2: GTSNPN and SVGIG (reference sequence). The length of the CDR3 is 12 residues. The CDR3 bases are TGTGCCTCGAAGACGGGGAACTATGGCTACACCTTC. Encoded protein: CASKTGNYGYTF. Variable domain in full (rest from reference TRBV30 and TRBJ1-2): SQTIHQWPATLVQPVGSPLSLECTVEGTSNPNLYWYRQAAGRGLQLLFYSVGIGQISSEVPQNLSASRPQDRQFILSSKKLLLSDSGFYLCASKTGNYGYTFGSGTRLTVV.

This rearrangement joins TRBV11-2 to TRBJ2-7; no reliable D call. Germline CDR1 SGHAT, CDR2 FQNNGV. Deletions cut 3 bases from V and 1 base from J, with 13 bases between. CDR3 length equals 15 residues. CDR3 bases: TGTGCCAGCAGCTTTCAAGCTAGTCCGTCCTACGAGCAGTACTTC. Amino acid sequence: CASSFQASPSYEQYF.

This clone has at least ten counts. The chain couples TRBV19 to TRBJ2-6, with D perhaps matching TRBD1 (5 bases). Germline V gene sequence: CDR1 LNHDA, CDR2 SQIVND (reference sequence). V was shortened by 9 bases and J by 0 bases, with 18 bases between the two germline ends. The CDR3 covers 17 residues. CDR3 amino acids: CASRWGQGNSGANVLTF. CDR3 coding DNA: TGTGCCAGCCGGTGGGGCCAGGGCAACTCTGGGGCCAACGTCCTGACTTTC.

The table lists this clone with a few counts. The chain recombines TRBV7-3 with TRBJ2-1; the match to TRBD2 covers 7 bases. Germline CDR1 and CDR2: SGHTA and FQGTGA. Trimming removed 3 bases from V and 6 bases from J; junction bases left unmatched: 5. CDR3 size: 14 residues. The CDR3: CASSLSGISNEQFF. CDR3 nucleotides: TGTGCCAGCAGCTTGAGCGGGATCTCCAATGAGCAGTTCTTC. Filled out from reference TRBV7-3 and TRBJ2-1, the complete variable domain reads GAGVSQTPSNKVTEKGKYVELRCDPISGHTALYWYRQSLGQGPEFLIYFQGTGAADDSGLPNDRFFAVRPEGSVSTLKIQRTERGDSAVYLCASSLSGISNEQFFGPGTRLTVL.

This clone has a handful of counts. J is TRBJ1-5 and V is TRBV6-5, with 7 bases identical to TRBD1. V lost 6 bases, J lost 3 bases, and 8 bases stayed unmatched. The CDR3 totals 15 residues. Germline V CDR1 and CDR2: MNHEY, SVGAGI. DNA of the CDR3: TGTGCCAGCAGACCCGGGACAGCAAACAATCAGCCCCAGCATTTT. This encodes CASRPGTANNQPQHF.

V and J are TRBV29-1 and TRBJ2-1, with 8 bases that match TRBD2. The CDR3 is 15 amino acids. The germline gives CDR1 SQVTM, CDR2 ANQGSEA. V lost 5 bases to trimming and J lost 3 bases; unmatched junction nucleotides: 9. CDR3 coding DNA: TGCAGCGTTTCCGGGGCGGGAGGAAACTACAATGAGCAGTTCTTC. Translation: CSVSGAGGNYNEQFF.

This clone was detected only a few times. CDR3 residues: CASSYRAGTGLYTQYF. CDR3 sequence (DNA): TGTGCCAGCAGTTACAGAGCCGGGACAGGGCTTTATACGCAGTATTTT. This chain connects TRBV6-5 to TRBJ2-3; 9 bases map to TRBD1. The CDR3 contains 16 residues. Germline assignment: CDR1 MNHEY and CDR2 SVGAGI. Losses at the gene ends were 2 bases for V and 7 bases for J; bases not matched to a gene: 10.

This clone was seen many times. The CDR3 sequence: CASSGGLHYEQYF. The CDR3 DNA reads TGTGCCAGCAGTGGGGGACTCCACTACGAGCAGTACTTC. V usage is TRBV2 and J usage is TRBJ2-7, with D tentatively TRBD2 (6 bases). Germline CDR1 is SNHLY and CDR2 is FYNNEI. V shed 4 bases and J shed 3 bases, with 10 bases lying between them. This CDR3 is built from 13 residues.